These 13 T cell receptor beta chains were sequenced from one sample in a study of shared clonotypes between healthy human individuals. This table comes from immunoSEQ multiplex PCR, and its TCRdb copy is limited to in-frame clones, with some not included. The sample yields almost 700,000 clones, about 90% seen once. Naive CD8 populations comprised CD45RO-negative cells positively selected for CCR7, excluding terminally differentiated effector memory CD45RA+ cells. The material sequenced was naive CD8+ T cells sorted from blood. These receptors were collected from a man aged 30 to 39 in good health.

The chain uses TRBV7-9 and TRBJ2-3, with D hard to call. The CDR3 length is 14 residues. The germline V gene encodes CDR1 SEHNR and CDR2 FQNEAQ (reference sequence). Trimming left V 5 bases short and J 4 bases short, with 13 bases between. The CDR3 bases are TGTGCCAGCAGCCCGCTGTACCTGCCAGATACGCAGTATTTT. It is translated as CASSPLYLPDTQYF.

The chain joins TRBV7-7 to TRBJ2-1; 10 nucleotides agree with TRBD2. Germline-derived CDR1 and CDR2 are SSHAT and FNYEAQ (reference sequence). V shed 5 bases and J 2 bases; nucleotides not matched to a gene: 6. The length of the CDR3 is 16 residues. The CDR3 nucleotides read TGTGCCAGCAGCCCTAGCGGGAGTGTTCCCTACAATGAGCAGTTCTTC. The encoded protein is CASSPSGSVPYNEQFF.

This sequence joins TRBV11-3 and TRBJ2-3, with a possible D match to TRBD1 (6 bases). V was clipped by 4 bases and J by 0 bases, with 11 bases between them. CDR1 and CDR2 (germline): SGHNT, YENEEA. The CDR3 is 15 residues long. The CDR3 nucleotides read TGTGCCAGCAGCTCACAGGACAGTAGCACAGATACGCAGTATTTT. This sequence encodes CASSSQDSSTDTQYF.

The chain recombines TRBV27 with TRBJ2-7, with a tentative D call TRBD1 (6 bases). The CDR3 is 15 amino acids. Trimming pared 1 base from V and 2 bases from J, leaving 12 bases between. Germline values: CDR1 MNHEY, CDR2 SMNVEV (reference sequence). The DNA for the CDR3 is TGTGCCAGCAGTTTATTGGGACACCCAACCTACGAGCAGTACTTC. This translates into CASSLLGHPTYEQYF.

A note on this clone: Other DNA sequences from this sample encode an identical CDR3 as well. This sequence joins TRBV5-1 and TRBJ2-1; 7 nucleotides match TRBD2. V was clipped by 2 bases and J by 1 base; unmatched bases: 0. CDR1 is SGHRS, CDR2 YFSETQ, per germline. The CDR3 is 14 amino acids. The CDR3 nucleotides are TGCGCCAGCAGCTTTAGCGGGTCCTACAATGAGCAGTTCTTC. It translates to CASSFSGSYNEQFF.

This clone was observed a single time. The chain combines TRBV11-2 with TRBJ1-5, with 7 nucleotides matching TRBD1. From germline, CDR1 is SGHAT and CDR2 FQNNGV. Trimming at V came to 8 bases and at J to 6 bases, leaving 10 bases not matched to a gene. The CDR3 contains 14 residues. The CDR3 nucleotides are TGTGCCAGCTCCCCAGACAGGGCTTCTCAGCCCCAGCATTTT. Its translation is CASSPDRASQPQHF. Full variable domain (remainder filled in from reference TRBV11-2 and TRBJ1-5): EAGVAQSPRYKIIEKRQSVAFWCNPISGHATLYWYQQILGQGPKLLIQFQNNGVVDDSQLPKDRFSAERLKGVDSTLKIQPAKLEDSAVYLCASSPDRASQPQHFGDGTRLSIL.

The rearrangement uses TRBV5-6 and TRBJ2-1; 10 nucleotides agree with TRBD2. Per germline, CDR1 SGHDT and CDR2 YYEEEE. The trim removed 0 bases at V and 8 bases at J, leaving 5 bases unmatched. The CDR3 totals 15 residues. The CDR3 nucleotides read TGTGCCAGCAGCTTGGAGCTAGCGGGAGAGCATGAGCAGTTCTTC. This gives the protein CASSLELAGEHEQFF. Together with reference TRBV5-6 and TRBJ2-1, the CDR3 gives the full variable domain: DAGVTQSPTHLIKTRGQQVTLRCSPKSGHDTVSWYQQALGQGPQFIFQYYEEEERQRGNFPDRFSGHQFPNYSSELNVNALLLGDSALYLCASSLELAGEHEQFFGPGTRLTVL.

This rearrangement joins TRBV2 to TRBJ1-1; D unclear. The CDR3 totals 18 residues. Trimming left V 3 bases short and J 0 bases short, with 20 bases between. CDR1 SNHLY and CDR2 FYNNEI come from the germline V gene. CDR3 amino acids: CASSDPWSIGKMNTEAFF. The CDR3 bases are TGTGCCAGCAGTGACCCATGGTCTATTGGGAAGATGAACACTGAAGCTTTCTTT.

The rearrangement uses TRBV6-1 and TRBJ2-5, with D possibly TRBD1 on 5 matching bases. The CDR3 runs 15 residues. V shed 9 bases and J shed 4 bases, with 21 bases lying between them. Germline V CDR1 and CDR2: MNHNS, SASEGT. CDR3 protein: CASFGVSGSSETQYF. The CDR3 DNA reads TGTGCCAGTTTTGGGGTGTCAGGGTCTTCAGAGACCCAGTACTTC.

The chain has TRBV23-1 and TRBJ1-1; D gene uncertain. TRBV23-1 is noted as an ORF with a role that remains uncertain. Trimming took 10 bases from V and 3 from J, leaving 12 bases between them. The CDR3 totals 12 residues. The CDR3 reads CATPQNHTEAFF. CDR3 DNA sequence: TGCGCCACCCCCCAAAACCACACTGAAGCTTTCTTT.

The chain's CDR3 is CASSAGGEGNTIYF. In DNA form, the CDR3 reads TGTGCCAGCAGCGCCGGGGGGGAAGGAAACACCATATATTTT. This sequence joins TRBV9 and TRBJ1-3; D perhaps matches TRBD1 (5 bases). Trimming took off 3 bases at V and 4 bases at J, with 11 bases between the two ends. CDR1 SGDLS and CDR2 YYNGEE come from the germline V gene. This CDR3 has 14 residues.

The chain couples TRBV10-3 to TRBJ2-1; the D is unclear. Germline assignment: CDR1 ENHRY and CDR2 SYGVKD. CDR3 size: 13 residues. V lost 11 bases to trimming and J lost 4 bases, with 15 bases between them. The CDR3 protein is CAAAPRTYNEQFF. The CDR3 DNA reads TGTGCCGCCGCCCCTAGAACTTACAATGAGCAGTTCTTC.

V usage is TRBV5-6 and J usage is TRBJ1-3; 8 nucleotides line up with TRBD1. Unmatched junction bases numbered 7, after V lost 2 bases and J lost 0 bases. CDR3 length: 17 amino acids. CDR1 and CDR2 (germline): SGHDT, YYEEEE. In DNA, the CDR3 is TGTGCCAGCAGCTTTGGACAGGGCATCATCTCTGGAAACACCATATATTTT. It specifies CASSFGQGIISGNTIYF.